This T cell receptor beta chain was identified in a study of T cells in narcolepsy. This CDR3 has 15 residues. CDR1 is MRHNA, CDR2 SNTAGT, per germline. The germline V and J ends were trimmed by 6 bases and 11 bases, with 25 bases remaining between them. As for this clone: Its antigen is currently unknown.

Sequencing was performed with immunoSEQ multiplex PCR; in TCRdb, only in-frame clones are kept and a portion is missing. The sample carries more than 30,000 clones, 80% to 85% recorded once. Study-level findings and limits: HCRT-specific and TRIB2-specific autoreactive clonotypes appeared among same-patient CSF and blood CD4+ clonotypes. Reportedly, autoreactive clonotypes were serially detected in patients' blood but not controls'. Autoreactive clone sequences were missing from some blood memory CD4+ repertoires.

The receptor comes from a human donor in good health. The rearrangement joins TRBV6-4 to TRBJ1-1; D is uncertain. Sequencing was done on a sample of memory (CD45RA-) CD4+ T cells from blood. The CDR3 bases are TGTGCCAGCAGCCAGGAGCTAACCGGGAGCCAGGAGGCTTTCTTT. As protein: CASSQELTGSQEAFF.